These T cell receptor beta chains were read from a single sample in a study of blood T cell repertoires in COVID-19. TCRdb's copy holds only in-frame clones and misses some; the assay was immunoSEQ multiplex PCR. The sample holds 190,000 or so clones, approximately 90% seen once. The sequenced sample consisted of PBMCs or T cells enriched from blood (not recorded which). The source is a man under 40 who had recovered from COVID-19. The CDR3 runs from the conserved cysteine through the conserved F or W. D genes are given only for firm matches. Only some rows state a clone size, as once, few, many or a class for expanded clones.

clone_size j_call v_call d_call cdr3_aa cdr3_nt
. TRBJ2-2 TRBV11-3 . CASSFHGSGDPSNTGELFF TGTGCCAGCAGCTTCCATGGGAGCGGAGATCCTTCGAACACCGGGGAGCTGTTTTTT
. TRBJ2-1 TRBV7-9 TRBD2 CASSFRLAGVLDEQFF TGTGCCAGCAGCTTCAGACTAGCGGGAGTACTCGATGAGCAGTTCTTC
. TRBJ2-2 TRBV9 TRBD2 CASSVRTSGATGELFF TGTGCCAGCAGCGTACGGACTAGCGGGGCGACCGGGGAGCTGTTTTTT
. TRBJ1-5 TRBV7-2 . CASSQQQGSHAPQHF TGTGCCAGCAGCCAACAACAGGGAAGTCATGCGCCCCAGCATTTT
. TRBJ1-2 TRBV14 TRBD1 CASSQIGQGYGYTF TGTGCCAGCAGCCAAATCGGACAGGGCTATGGCTACACCTTC
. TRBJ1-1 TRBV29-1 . CSVDYQGRAFF TGCAGCGTTGATTATCAGGGTCGAGCTTTCTTT
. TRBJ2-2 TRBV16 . CASSQDSKSTGELFF TGTGCCAGCAGCCAGGATAGCAAATCCACCGGGGAGCTGTTTTTT
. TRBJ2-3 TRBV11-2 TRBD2 CASSTLLSSSGRTDTQYF TGTGCCAGCAGCACTTTACTTTCTTCTAGCGGGCGAACGGATACGCAGTATTTT
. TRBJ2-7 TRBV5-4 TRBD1 CASSLRTGYEQYF TGTGCCAGCAGCTTAAGGACAGGCTACGAGCAGTACTTC
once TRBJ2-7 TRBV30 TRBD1 CAWSVLRTGGSYEQYF TGTGCCTGGAGTGTACTGCGGACAGGGGGCTCCTACGAGCAGTACTTC
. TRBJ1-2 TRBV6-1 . CASSEAGGNTGGYTF TGTGCCAGCAGTGAAGCGGGAGGGAATACGGGGGGCTACACCTTC
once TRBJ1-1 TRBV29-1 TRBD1 CSVGWGTGNTEAFF TGCAGCGTTGGGTGGGGGACAGGGAACACTGAAGCTTTCTTT
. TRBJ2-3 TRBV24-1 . CATSDLVRDTQYF TGTGCCACCAGTGATTTGGTACGGGATACGCAGTATTTT
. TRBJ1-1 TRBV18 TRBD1 CASSPTTGATTEAFF TGTGCCAGCTCACCGACGACAGGGGCGACCACTGAAGCTTTCTTT
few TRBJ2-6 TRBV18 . CASSLSSGANVLTF TGTGCCAGCTCACTCTCCTCTGGGGCCAACGTCCTGACTTTC
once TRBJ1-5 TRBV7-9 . CASSLVRSIQGDQPQHF TGTGCCAGCAGCTTAGTACGATCTATACAGGGAGATCAGCCCCAGCATTTT
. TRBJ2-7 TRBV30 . CAWSLDRTYEQYF TGTGCCTGGAGTCTGGACAGAACCTACGAGCAGTACTTC
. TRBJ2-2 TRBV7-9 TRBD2 CASSLALSGRAGTGELFF TGTGCCAGCAGCTTAGCCCTTAGCGGGAGGGCCGGGACCGGGGAGCTGTTTTTT
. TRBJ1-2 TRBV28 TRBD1 CASSSPTGGRDGYTF TGTGCCAGCAGTTCCCCGACAGGGGGAAGGGATGGCTACACCTTC
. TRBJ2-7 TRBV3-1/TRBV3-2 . CASRSRGRGYEQYF TGTGCCAGCAGATCCAGGGGACGGGGATACGAGCAGTACTTC
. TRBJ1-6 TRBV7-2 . CASSLVPSSYNSPLHF TGTGCCAGCAGCTTGGTCCCGAGCTCCTATAATTCACCCCTCCACTTT
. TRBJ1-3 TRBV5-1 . CASSPGRGLSGNTIYF TGCGCCAGCAGCCCGGGAAGGGGGTTAAGTGGAAACACCATATATTTT
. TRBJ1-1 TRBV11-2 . CASSPIDSTEAFF TGTGCCAGCAGCCCAATCGACTCCACTGAAGCTTTCTTT
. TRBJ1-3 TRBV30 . CAWSVSKGLKGNTIYF TGTGCCTGGAGTGTTTCGAAGGGGCTGAAGGGAAACACCATATATTTT
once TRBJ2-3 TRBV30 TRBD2 CAWSPRLAGSTDTQYF TGTGCCTGGAGCCCTAGACTAGCGGGGAGCACAGATACGCAGTATTTT
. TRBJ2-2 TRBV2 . CASSLTGTGELFF TGTGCCAGCAGTCTAACAGGCACCGGGGAGCTGTTTTTT
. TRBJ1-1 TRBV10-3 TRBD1 CAISAHRGNTEAFF TGTGCCATCAGTGCACACAGGGGGAACACTGAAGCTTTCTTT
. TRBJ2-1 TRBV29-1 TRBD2 CSALSGRSSNEQFF TGCAGCGCTCTTAGCGGGAGATCGAGCAATGAGCAGTTCTTC
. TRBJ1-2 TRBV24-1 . CATSDSRAYGYTF TGTGCCACCAGTGATTCCAGGGCCTATGGCTACACCTTC
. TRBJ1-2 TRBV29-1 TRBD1 CSVSQGASGYTF TGCAGCGTGTCACAGGGGGCGAGTGGCTACACCTTC
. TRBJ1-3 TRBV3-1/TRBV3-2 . CASSHGRGNSGNTIYF TGTGCCAGCAGCCATGGTCGGGGTAACTCTGGAAACACCATATATTTT
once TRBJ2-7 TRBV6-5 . CASSYRDTASYEQYF TGTGCCAGCAGTTACCGGGATACAGCCTCCTACGAGCAGTACTTC
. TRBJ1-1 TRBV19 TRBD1 CASSPRTGGEEAFF TGTGCCAGTAGTCCGAGGACAGGGGGGGAAGAAGCTTTCTTT
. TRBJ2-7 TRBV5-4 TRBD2 CASSFGTSGIGEQYF TGTGCCAGCAGCTTCGGGACTAGCGGGATTGGCGAGCAGTACTTC
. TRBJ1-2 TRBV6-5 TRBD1 CASSYGPGQGYGYTF TGTGCCAGCAGTTACGGCCCGGGACAGGGGTATGGCTACACCTTC
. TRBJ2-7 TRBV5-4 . CASSLGGTSAYEQYF TGTGCCAGCAGCTTGGGTGGGACTTCTGCCTACGAGCAGTACTTC
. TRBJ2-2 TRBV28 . CASSGGSYLEGGELFF TGTGCCAGCAGTGGGGGGAGTTATTTGGAGGGCGGGGAGCTGTTTTTT
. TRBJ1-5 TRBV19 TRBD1 CASSPHGQVSNQPQHF TGTGCCAGTAGTCCGCACGGACAGGTTAGCAATCAGCCCCAGCATTTT
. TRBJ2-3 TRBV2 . CASRGGAGSSTDTQYF TGTGCCAGCAGAGGAGGGGCAGGGTCTAGCACAGATACGCAGTATTTT
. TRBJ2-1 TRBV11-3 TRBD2 CASSLPGLAGVTSYNEQFF TGTGCCAGCAGCCTCCCCGGACTAGCGGGGGTTACCTCCTACAATGAGCAGTTCTTC
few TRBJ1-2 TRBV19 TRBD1 CASATGTDYGYTF TGTGCCAGTGCTACCGGGACAGACTATGGCTACACCTTC
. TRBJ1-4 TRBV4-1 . CASSRGRFNEKLFF TGCGCCAGCAGCCGTGGCAGATTTAATGAAAAACTGTTTTTT
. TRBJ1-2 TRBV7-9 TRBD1 CASSSPTGDYTF TGTGCCAGCAGCTCCCCGACAGGGGACTACACCTTC
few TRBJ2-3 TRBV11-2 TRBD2 CASSLYGREGPDTQYF TGTGCCAGCAGCTTGTATGGGCGGGAGGGCCCAGATACGCAGTATTTT
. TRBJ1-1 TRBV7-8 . CASSLPGSIGMNTEAFF TGTGCCAGCAGCTTACCGGGTTCTATAGGTATGAACACTGAAGCTTTCTTT